Listed here are 29 T cell receptor beta chains from one sample, sequenced in a study of metastatic and nonmetastatic thyroid tumors. Thyroid surgery had not been preceded by any treatment in any patient. TCRdb re-processed the PCR reads through MiXCR. This sample carries roughly 65,000 clones, around 14% of them seen once, and the ten largest clones take just over 6.5%. Sequenced: blood. The receptors derive from a male donor with papillary thyroid cancer or a benign thyroid nodule (not recorded which). Some clones in this sample may be carry-over from other donors' samples.

Ten or more counts support this clone. CDR3 nucleotides: TGTGCCAGCAGCTCAACCGGGACTGCCCCTACCAGCTACGAGCAGTACGTC. It yields the protein CASSSTGTAPTSYEQYV. The chain joins TRBV13 to TRBJ2-7, with D maybe TRBD2 (6 bases). The CDR3 loop spans 17 amino acids. The V gene lost 4 bases and the J gene lost 3 bases, with 22 bases spanning the gap. CDR1 and CDR2 (germline): PRHDT, FYEKMQ (reference sequence).

This clone has more than one count but fewer than ten. This may stem from a read error, because a much larger clone lies one nucleotide away. The rearrangement joins TRBV27 to TRBJ2-5; 7 bases match TRBD2. This CDR3 has 12 amino acids. Germline CDR1 reads MNHEY; CDR2 reads SMNVEV (reference sequence). V gave up 7 bases and J gave up 5 bases; unmatched junction bases: 4. CDR3 sequence reads: CASIPGGETQYF. In nucleotides, the CDR3 is TGTGCCAGCATCCCGGGGGGTGAGACCCAGTACTTC.

In its sample, this clone was seen many times. The chain links TRBV28 to TRBJ1-2; D is uncertain. CDR3 length: 15 residues. Trimming removed 3 bases from V and 0 bases from J, with 11 bases in between. CDR1 is MDHEN and CDR2 is SYDVKM in the germline V gene. CDR3 nucleotides: TGTGCCAGCAGTTTCCGCCAACAGTCTAACTATGGCTACACCTTC. Amino acid sequence: CASSFRQQSNYGYTF.

This clone was recorded many times. The V gene is TRBV18, the J gene TRBJ2-1; D is possibly TRBD1 or TRBD2 (5 bases each). Germline V CDR1 and CDR2: KGHSH, LQKENI. V was clipped by 0 bases and J by 3 bases, with 9 bases between them. This CDR3 has 15 residues. DNA for the CDR3: TGTGCCAGCTCACCACCCATGGGGGACTACAATGAGCAGTTCTTC. Encoded protein: CASSPPMGDYNEQFF.

In this sample, this clone turned up many times. The V call is TRBV19, the J call TRBJ2-1, with D perhaps matching TRBD1 or TRBD2 (5 bases each). V lost 3 bases to trimming and J lost 5 bases, with 23 bases between them. Germline V gene data show CDR1 as LNHDA and CDR2 as SQIVND (reference sequence). CDR3 length: 18 residues. This chain's CDR3 is CASSMFALGVISDNEQFF. DNA for the CDR3: TGTGCCAGTAGTATGTTCGCTTTGGGGGTGATTAGCGACAATGAGCAGTTCTTC.

This clone was observed at least ten times. This chain links TRBV20-1 with TRBJ1-5; perhaps TRBD1 as D (6 bases). Germline V gives CDR1 DFQATT, CDR2 SNEGSKA (reference sequence). CDR3 length: 14 amino acids. V lost 3 bases and J 7 bases, leaving 16 bases between the germline ends. CDR3 in DNA: TGCAGTGCTAGCTGGCCGGGGGCGAAACAGCCCCAGCATTTT. Its translation: CSASWPGAKQPQHF.

This clone appeared many times. The CDR3 nucleotides read TGTGCCATCAACGAGCAGTACTTC. It yields the protein CAINEQYF. This chain uses TRBV10-3 with TRBJ2-7; D gene uncertain. V was pared by 7 bases and J by 5 bases, with 0 bases between. From germline, CDR1 is ENHRY and CDR2 SYGVKD. The CDR3 loop spans 8 amino acids.

This clone was seen repeatedly, ten times or more. The genes are TRBV3-1 and TRBJ1-4, with 9 nucleotides matching TRBD1. The CDR3 contains 16 residues. Per the germline V gene, CDR1 is LGHDT and CDR2 is YNNKEL (reference sequence). V lost 3 bases, J lost 8 bases, and 10 bases stayed unmatched. Here the CDR3 reads CASSHLPGQGGEKLFF. The DNA of the CDR3 is TGTGCCAGCAGCCATTTACCGGGACAGGGAGGGGAAAAACTGTTTTTT.

This clone was observed at least ten times. The chain carries TRBV19 and TRBJ2-1, with 14 bases identical to TRBD2. The germline V gene encodes CDR1 LNHDA and CDR2 SQIVND (reference sequence). Germline trimming cut 5 bases from V and 8 bases from J; bases unmatched to any gene: 5. The CDR3 contains 15 residues. The CDR3: CASSSGTSGSYEQFF. CDR3 nucleotide sequence: TGTGCCAGTAGTTCCGGGACTAGCGGGAGCTATGAGCAGTTCTTC.

This clone was seen repeatedly, ten times or more. The chain uses TRBV6-1 and TRBJ2-7, with D possibly TRBD1 on 5 matching bases. Trimming stripped 0 bases from V and 3 bases from J, with 12 bases between. The germline V gene has CDR1 MNHNS and CDR2 SASEGT. This CDR3 comprises 15 residues. CDR3 nucleotides: TGTGCCAGCAGTGAAGCCCCAGACAGTTTCTACGAGCAGTACGTC. Encoded protein: CASSEAPDSFYEQYV.

At least ten counts were recorded for this clone. The V call is TRBV11-1, the J call TRBJ2-1; TRBD1 is a possible D gene (6 bases). V lost 5 bases and J 6 bases, leaving 11 bases between the germline ends. The CDR3 spans 13 residues. CDR1 and CDR2 from the germline V gene are SGHAT and FQDESV (reference sequence). For the CDR3, the DNA is TGTGCCAGCAGCCAGCAGGGGAGCAATGAGCAGTTCTTC. Translation gives CASSQQGSNEQFF.

This clone has just a few counts. This chain joins TRBV5-4 and TRBJ2-3, with no clear D. Germline-derived CDR1 and CDR2 are SGHNT and YYREEE (reference sequence). The V gene lost 4 bases and the J gene lost 0 bases, with 12 bases spanning the gap. This CDR3 contains 15 residues. CDR3 region: CASSELETSTDTQYF. The CDR3 bases are TGTGCCAGCAGCGAGTTAGAGACGAGCACAGATACGCAGTATTTT.

This clone has only a few counts. The junction differs from germline at one of its ends, possibly a read error. The chain's CDR3 is CASSYSPVQGASSSGANVLTF. The CDR3 region has the DNA TGTGCCAGCAGTTACTCACCGGTACAGGGGGCCAGTTCCTCTGGTGCCAACGTCCTGACTTTC. The chain recombines TRBV6-2 or TRBV6-3 with TRBJ2-6, with 9 bases fitting TRBD1. The CDR3 sequence is 21 residues long. Germline CDR1 reads MNHEY; CDR2 reads SVGEGT.

In this sample, this clone turned up many times. The chain uses TRBV20-1 and TRBJ1-1; no reliable D call. V lost 4 bases to trimming and J lost 1 base, with 4 bases between them. This CDR3 is 11 amino acids long. Germline CDR1 is DFQATT and CDR2 is SNEGSKA (reference sequence). CDR3 sequence reads: CSAIGNTEAFF. The DNA for the CDR3 is TGCAGTGCTATAGGGAACACTGAAGCTTTCTTT.

This clone was detected ten times or more. This chain links TRBV4-1 with TRBJ2-2; D is perhaps TRBD1 or TRBD2 (5 bases each). Per germline, CDR1 MGHRA and CDR2 YSYEKL. V lost 4 bases, J lost 0 bases, and 15 bases lay in between. The CDR3 spans 17 residues. CDR3 sequence (DNA): TGCGCCAGCAGCCTAAAACGTCAGGGAGCGAACACCGGGGAGCTGTTTTTT. Protein product: CASSLKRQGANTGELFF.

The chain joins TRBV20-1 to TRBJ1-1; D gene unclear. CDR3 length: 16 amino acids. The germline V gene has CDR1 DFQATT and CDR2 SNEGSKA (reference sequence). Deletions cut 0 bases from V and 2 bases from J, with 16 bases between. DNA for the CDR3: TGCAGTGCTAGAGATCAGGCGAGGGCACTTAACACTGAAGCTTTCTTT. This encodes CSARDQARALNTEAFF.

To note about this clone: The junction does not match germline at one end; this may be a read error. The chain links TRBV27 to TRBJ1-6, with 9 bases lining up with TRBD1. The CDR3 is 14 residues long. The germline V gene encodes CDR1 MNHEY and CDR2 SMNVEV (reference sequence). CDR3 sequence (DNA): TGTGCCAGCAGTCTAAACAGGGGGCATCCACCCATCCACTTT. Its translation is CASSLNRGHPPIHF.

The chain couples TRBV6-2 or TRBV6-3 to TRBJ2-1; maybe TRBD1 (6 bases). V was clipped by 4 bases and J by 2 bases, with 12 bases between them. Germline V gene lookup returns CDR1 MNHEY and CDR2 SVGEGT. The CDR3 loop spans 15 amino acids. The DNA of the CDR3 is TGTGCCAGCAGTTCCGAGGGGGAAACCTACAATGAGCAGTTCTTC. Protein product: CASSSEGETYNEQFF.

This clone was detected many times. The V call is TRBV14, the J call TRBJ2-1, with D possibly being TRBD2 (5 bases). The germline V and J ends were trimmed by 1 base and 2 bases, with 12 bases remaining between them. Germline lookup yields CDR1 SGHDN and CDR2 FVKESK. This CDR3 is 16 amino acids long. The CDR3 sequence: CASSQVSAGTYNEQFF. The DNA for the CDR3 is TGTGCCAGCAGCCAAGTCTCGGCGGGTACCTACAATGAGCAGTTCTTC. The complete variable domain, with remaining parts taken from reference TRBV14 and TRBJ2-1, reads EAGVTQFPSHSVIEKGQTVTLRCDPISGHDNLYWYRRVMGKEIKFLLHFVKESKQDESGMPNNRFLAERTGGTYSTLKVQPAELEDSGVYFCASSQVSAGTYNEQFFGPGTRLTVL.

This clone was found many times. The chain combines TRBV6-2 or TRBV6-3 with TRBJ2-2; no clear D gene. Germline CDR1 reads MNHEY; CDR2 reads SVGEGT. Between the trimmed V and J ends, which lost 6 bases and 7 bases, there was a span of 6 bases. CDR3 length: 11 amino acids. CDR3 sequence (DNA): TGTGCCAGCAGGAAGATCGGGGAGCTGTTTTTT. As protein: CASRKIGELFF.

This clone was observed at least ten times. The chain is built from TRBV27 and TRBJ2-7; D gene ambiguous. V shed 2 bases and J shed 2 bases, with 10 bases lying between them. The CDR3 sequence is 14 residues long. The germline V gene has CDR1 MNHEY and CDR2 SMNVEV (reference sequence). CDR3 DNA: TGTGCCAGCAGTTTAATCGGTAGTACCTACGAGCAGTACTTC. Translating it yields CASSLIGSTYEQYF.

This clone was seen at least ten times. V usage is TRBV5-6 and J usage is TRBJ2-1; 7 nucleotides line up with TRBD2. V gave up 6 bases and J gave up 10 bases; unmatched junction bases: 13. In germline, CDR1 is SGHDT, CDR2 YYEEEE. This CDR3 has 14 amino acids. CDR3 region: CASTGDYPRGEQFF. The CDR3, as DNA: TGTGCCAGCACCGGGGACTACCCTAGGGGCGAGCAGTTCTTC.

The gene calls are TRBV14 and TRBJ2-1, with D possibly being TRBD1 (5 bases). CDR1 and CDR2 from the germline V gene are SGHDN and FVKESK. CDR3 length: 16 amino acids. Trimming cost V 1 base and J 8 bases, with 18 bases left between them. In DNA, the CDR3 is TGTGCCAGCAGCCAAGGTTTATTAGGGGCTTTGGATGAGCAGTTCTTC. Encoded protein: CASSQGLLGALDEQFF.

This chain uses TRBV13 with TRBJ2-1; D remains unclear. CDR3 length: 14 residues. Trimming took off 0 bases at V and 8 bases at J, with 11 bases between the two ends. Per the germline V gene, CDR1 is PRHDT and CDR2 is FYEKMQ (reference sequence). The chain's CDR3 is CASSLGGVGYEQFF. CDR3 coding DNA: TGTGCCAGCAGCTTAGGTGGAGTTGGCTATGAGCAGTTCTTC.

The sample holds many counts of this clone. This rearrangement joins TRBV11-3 to TRBJ2-3; 10 positions match TRBD2. Losses at the gene ends were 1 base for V and 1 base for J; bases not matched to a gene: 8. Germline CDR1 is SGHNT and CDR2 is YENEEA. This CDR3 contains 18 residues. The CDR3 region has the DNA TGTGCCAGCAGCTTAGGAGCGGGAGGGCCTTATGGCACAGATACGCAGTATTTT. Protein: CASSLGAGGPYGTDTQYF.

V usage is TRBV4-2 and J usage is TRBJ2-2; 8 nucleotides align to TRBD2. The CDR3 is 15 residues long. V lost 1 base and J lost 7; bases outside the gene matches: 5. Germline V gene sequence: CDR1 LGHNA, CDR2 YNFKEQ. In nucleotides, the CDR3 is TGTGCCAGCAGCCAAGGAGTACTAGCGGACGGGGAGCTGTTTTTT. The encoded protein is CASSQGVLADGELFF.

The sample holds many counts of this clone. The V gene is TRBV6-2 or TRBV6-3, the J gene TRBJ2-1; D is perhaps TRBD1 or TRBD2 (5 bases each). The germline gives CDR1 MNHEY, CDR2 SVGEGT. The ends were cut back, 7 bases at V and 2 bases at J, with 18 bases in the middle. The CDR3 totals 16 residues. The CDR3 region has the DNA TGTGCCAGCATACCGGGACGGGGCAGTCCCTACAATGAGCAGTTCTTC. Translation gives CASIPGRGSPYNEQFF.

This clone was seen repeatedly, ten times or more. The chain links TRBV6-1 to TRBJ2-4; weak D call: TRBD2 (7 bases). Trimming left V 5 bases short and J 8 bases short, with 19 bases between. Germline CDR1 MNHNS, CDR2 SASEGT. This CDR3 has 15 residues. The CDR3 region is CASSSGRGSRDIQYF. The CDR3 DNA reads as TGTGCCAGCAGTTCGGGGAGGGGGAGTCGGGACATTCAGTACTTC.

This clone was seen repeatedly, ten times or more. V gene TRBV11-2 combines with J gene TRBJ2-1; 8 bases are shared with TRBD1. The CDR3 sequence is 16 residues long. The junction had 8 bases not matched to a gene; V was cut back by 1 base and J by 6 bases. Germline assignment: CDR1 SGHAT and CDR2 FQNNGV. The CDR3 nucleotides read TGTGCCAGCAGCTTAGGCGGGACAGGTGCCATCAATGAGCAGTTCTTC. The encoded protein is CASSLGGTGAINEQFF.